The sequence of this T cell receptor (beta chain) was determined in a study of T cells in localized non-small cell lung cancer. Study results and caveats: There was an association of higher blood T cell density with longer overall survival. Median detection of top 100 tumor clones in adjacent lung was over 45 clones. It was uninvolved adjacent lung that showed the highest T cell clonality, exceeding tumor.

Sequencing was performed with immunoSEQ multiplex PCR; in TCRdb, only in-frame clones are kept and a portion is missing. The data contain around 140,000 clones, roughly nine tenths of them singletons. Points on this clone: Its specificity is not known.

V was pared by 3 bases and J by 9 bases, with 8 bases of the junction left unmatched. Germline-derived CDR1 and CDR2 are GTSNPN and SVGIG (reference sequence). The CDR3 is 12 amino acids. This sample comprised peripheral blood, obtained before any cancer treatment. The chain combines TRBV30 with TRBJ2-7; 7 nucleotides align to TRBD2. The origin of this receptor is a female donor of 60 years or more with stage I lung adenocarcinoma. The CDR3: CAWRAPGGGQYF. CDR3 nucleotide sequence: TGTGCCTGGAGGGCCCCGGGAGGCGGGCAGTACTTC.